The sample holds one count of the clone carrying this T cell receptor beta chain. The target antigen is unknown. The CDR3 sequence is 13 residues long. From germline, CDR1 is MDHEN and CDR2 SYDVKM. Deletions cut 5 bases from V and 6 bases from J, with 14 bases between. The PCR used 60 Vbeta and 13 Jbeta primers. Using immunoSEQ multiplex PCR, the repertoire was profiled, and TCRdb retains in-frame clones only, with some absent. This sample carries 150,000 to 180,000 clones, 65% to 80% of them seen once, and the ten largest clones take 3% to 4%. The sample is drawn from a study of cytomegalovirus exposure and HLA in healthy donors. Whole-study findings and limits: Some TCR beta chains (164 of them) were listed as cytomegalovirus-associated. With later analysis, a missense DCLRE1C variant became linked to TCR beta V- and J-gene trimming.

The clonotype comes from a woman aged 40 to 49 in good health and CMV-seronegative. Specimen: PBMCs. This chain uses TRBV28 with TRBJ2-7; D may be TRBD2 (5 bases). The CDR3 coding sequence is TGTGCCAGCAGTCCCCCGGGGAAAGTCGAGCAGTACTTC. It translates to CASSPPGKVEQYF.